These T cell receptor beta chains were read from a single sample in a study of blood T cell repertoires in COVID-19. Assay used: immunoSEQ multiplex PCR; TCRdb lists only in-frame clones, some missing. The sample includes some 200,000 clones, about nine tenths seen only once; the top ten take approximately 0.8%. Sequencing was done on a sample of PBMCs or T cells enriched from blood (not recorded which). The receptors derive from a woman aged 18-35 years who had recovered from COVID-19. Each CDR3 is given with its conserved first and last residue. D genes are given only for firm matches. The size of a clone is reported for some rows only, either as once, few or many, or as a class for expanded clones.

clone size: .; J gene: TRBJ2-2; D gene: .; V gene: TRBV19; CDR3 protein: CASSMIGGSGTGELFF; CDR3 DNA: TGTGCCAGTAGTATGATTGGGGGGTCGGGCACCGGGGAGCTGTTTTTT
clone size: .; J gene: TRBJ2-7; D gene: TRBD1; V gene: TRBV7-2; CDR3 protein: CASSPQQGAYEQYF; CDR3 DNA: TGTGCCAGCAGCCCGCAACAGGGGGCCTACGAGCAGTACTTC
clone size: .; J gene: TRBJ2-7; D gene: .; V gene: TRBV19; CDR3 protein: CASSPVNGQSRREQYF; CDR3 DNA: TGTGCCAGTAGCCCCGTGAATGGACAGTCTCGCAGGGAGCAGTACTTC
clone size: .; J gene: TRBJ1-2; D gene: TRBD1; V gene: TRBV7-9; CDR3 protein: CASSNMGQGYTF; CDR3 DNA: TGTGCCAGCAGCAATATGGGACAGGGCTACACCTTC
clone size: .; J gene: TRBJ1-2; D gene: .; V gene: TRBV27; CDR3 protein: CASSPRDSLLINYGYTF; CDR3 DNA: TGTGCCAGCAGCCCCCGGGACTCTCTACTAATTAACTATGGCTACACCTTC
clone size: .; J gene: TRBJ1-1; D gene: TRBD1; V gene: TRBV9; CDR3 protein: CASSDPGQGVETEAFF; CDR3 DNA: TGTGCCAGCAGCGACCCGGGACAGGGAGTAGAGACTGAAGCTTTCTTT
clone size: once; J gene: TRBJ2-7; D gene: TRBD2; V gene: TRBV13; CDR3 protein: CASSPLREGDYEQYF; CDR3 DNA: TGTGCCAGCAGCCCCCTTCGGGAGGGGGATTACGAGCAGTACTTC
clone size: .; J gene: TRBJ2-7; D gene: TRBD2; V gene: TRBV10-1; CDR3 protein: CASGTSGTYEQYF; CDR3 DNA: TGCGCCAGCGGGACTAGCGGAACCTACGAGCAGTACTTC
clone size: .; J gene: TRBJ2-7; D gene: .; V gene: TRBV5-1; CDR3 protein: CASSLGNSRIILYEQYF; CDR3 DNA: TGCGCCAGCAGCTTGGGGAACAGTAGGATAATTCTCTACGAGCAGTACTTC
clone size: .; J gene: TRBJ2-1; D gene: .; V gene: TRBV20-1; CDR3 protein: CSARAFDEQFF; CDR3 DNA: TGCAGTGCTAGGGCCTTCGATGAGCAGTTCTTC
clone size: once; J gene: TRBJ2-3; D gene: TRBD2; V gene: TRBV9; CDR3 protein: CASSVGASGSTDTQYF; CDR3 DNA: TGTGCCAGCAGCGTAGGAGCTAGCGGTAGCACAGATACGCAGTATTTT
clone size: .; J gene: TRBJ2-1; D gene: .; V gene: TRBV6-5; CDR3 protein: CASRQASGDEQFF; CDR3 DNA: TGTGCAAGCAGACAGGCTTCAGGGGATGAGCAGTTCTTC
clone size: .; J gene: TRBJ2-1; D gene: .; V gene: TRBV7-3; CDR3 protein: CASSLKGENWNEQFF; CDR3 DNA: TGTGCCAGCAGCTTAAAGGGAGAAAATTGGAATGAGCAGTTCTTC
clone size: .; J gene: TRBJ1-4; D gene: TRBD1; V gene: TRBV5-6; CDR3 protein: CASSLGSGGYEKLFF; CDR3 DNA: TGTGCCAGCAGCTTGGGGTCAGGGGGGTATGAAAAACTGTTTTTT
clone size: .; J gene: TRBJ1-1; D gene: .; V gene: TRBV4-1; CDR3 protein: CASSQFLGAGSTEAFF; CDR3 DNA: TGCGCCAGCAGCCAATTTTTGGGGGCGGGTTCCACTGAAGCTTTCTTT
clone size: .; J gene: TRBJ2-7; D gene: .; V gene: TRBV13; CDR3 protein: CASSSPTGRYEQYF; CDR3 DNA: TGTGCCAGCAGTAGTCCGACAGGCCGCTACGAGCAGTACTTC
clone size: .; J gene: TRBJ2-3; D gene: .; V gene: TRBV28; CDR3 protein: CASSLYRDIDTQYF; CDR3 DNA: TGTGCCAGCAGTTTATACCGGGACATTGATACGCAGTATTTT
clone size: .; J gene: TRBJ2-2; D gene: .; V gene: TRBV3-1/TRBV3-2; CDR3 protein: CASSQLGAGADTGELFF; CDR3 DNA: TGTGCCAGCAGCCAACTCGGGGCAGGGGCGGACACCGGGGAGCTGTTTTTT
clone size: .; J gene: TRBJ2-3; D gene: .; V gene: TRBV6-4; CDR3 protein: CASSAQGSVTQYF; CDR3 DNA: TGTGCCAGCAGTGCACAGGGTTCGGTTACGCAGTATTTT
clone size: .; J gene: TRBJ1-2; D gene: .; V gene: TRBV9; CDR3 protein: CASSVGPGYYGYTF; CDR3 DNA: TGTGCCAGCAGCGTAGGACCGGGGTACTATGGCTACACCTTC
clone size: .; J gene: TRBJ2-1; D gene: TRBD2; V gene: TRBV7-3; CDR3 protein: CASSTGTSVYNEQFF; CDR3 DNA: TGTGCCAGCAGTACCGGGACTAGCGTCTACAATGAGCAGTTCTTC
clone size: .; J gene: TRBJ2-3; D gene: .; V gene: TRBV11-2; CDR3 protein: CASSLETGLRDTQYF; CDR3 DNA: TGTGCCAGCAGCCTCGAGACAGGTCTTAGGGATACGCAGTATTTT
clone size: .; J gene: TRBJ2-3; D gene: TRBD2; V gene: TRBV6-4; CDR3 protein: CASSERGLAADTQYF; CDR3 DNA: TGTGCCAGCAGTGAAAGGGGACTAGCGGCAGATACGCAGTATTTT
clone size: .; J gene: TRBJ2-3; D gene: .; V gene: TRBV29-1; CDR3 protein: CSVDIVTDTQYF; CDR3 DNA: TGCAGCGTTGATATAGTCACAGATACGCAGTATTTT
clone size: .; J gene: TRBJ2-2; D gene: .; V gene: TRBV9; CDR3 protein: CASSPRFSTGELFF; CDR3 DNA: TGTGCCAGCAGCCCCCGTTTCAGCACCGGGGAGCTGTTTTTT
clone size: .; J gene: TRBJ2-6; D gene: TRBD2; V gene: TRBV10-1; CDR3 protein: CASRLAGNSGANVLTF; CDR3 DNA: TGCGCCAGTCGACTAGCGGGGAACTCTGGGGCCAACGTCCTGACTTTC
clone size: .; J gene: TRBJ2-7; D gene: .; V gene: TRBV23-1; CDR3 protein: CASPLLKAPYEQYF; CDR3 DNA: TGCGCCAGCCCCCTACTAAAGGCTCCCTACGAGCAGTACTTC
clone size: .; J gene: TRBJ1-2; D gene: .; V gene: TRBV3-1/TRBV3-2; CDR3 protein: CASSQGPLGGYGYTF; CDR3 DNA: TGTGCCAGCAGCCAAGGCCCCCTAGGGGGCTATGGCTACACCTTC
clone size: .; J gene: TRBJ2-3; D gene: TRBD2; V gene: TRBV5-4; CDR3 protein: CATTRRVAGAVDTQYF; CDR3 DNA: TGTGCCACCACCCGGAGAGTAGCGGGGGCGGTAGATACGCAGTATTTT